This is a list of T cell receptor beta chains from one sample in a study of T cell repertoires in cytomegalovirus infection. TCRdb called the reads again in MiXCR, with one record for every CDR3 protein. The repertoire holds 650,000 to 850,000 distinct CDR3 sequences, with roughly 29% as singletons. These TCRs are of unknown antigen specificity. This sample comprised cultured CD8+ T cells from PBMCs, obtained from culture after CMV antigen stimulation. These receptors came from a human donor in good health (CMV status not recorded). Some clones in this sample may be carry-over from other donors' samples. CDR3s leave out the opening cysteine and the closing phenylalanine or tryptophan.

CDR3	V	J
ASRTGGLGTEAF	TRBV27	TRBJ1-1
ASSQGKGVHEQY	TRBV4-1	TRBJ2-7
ASSSLRAHTEAF	TRBV28	TRBJ1-1
ASSLKPRGPENAEAF	TRBV7-2	TRBJ1-1
ASSIHPSGPLIYGYT	TRBV19	TRBJ1-2
ASSEALISTDTQY	TRBV2	TRBJ2-3
ASPTRHSGANVLT	TRBV7-9	TRBJ2-6
ASSSARVADTQY	TRBV7-8	TRBJ2-3
AISESGQGGYEQY	TRBV10-3	TRBJ2-7
ASSLVWAGTRNTEAF	TRBV7-2	TRBJ1-1
AIRVGIVGSNTEAF	TRBV10-3	TRBJ1-1
ASSLGGSGGANEQF	TRBV7-2	TRBJ2-1
ASSRLAGGWETQY	TRBV6-2/TRBV6-3	TRBJ2-5
ASSLGLAPLYEQY	TRBV7-2	TRBJ2-7
ASSLALGGTDNSPLH	TRBV5-6	TRBJ1-6
ASTPRGQASYEQY	TRBV5-1	TRBJ2-7
SAPGEETQY	TRBV29-1	TRBJ2-5